The following is a TCR beta chain sequence with its context. The data are from a study of CD8+ T cells in alopecia areata. Reverse transcribed after extraction, RNA yielded cDNA as the sequencing template. The repertoire was sequenced with immunoSEQ multiplex PCR; TCRdb's copy has only in-frame clones and lacks some. The repertoire holds under 85,000 clones, with more than 40% as singletons. In germline, CDR1 is SQVTM, CDR2 ANQGSEA. This CDR3 region has 14 residues. Trimming removed 4 bases from V and 0 bases from J; junction bases left unmatched: 5. The chain combines TRBV29-1 with TRBJ2-7; 8 bases are a match to TRBD1. The sequence was collected from a human donor with alopecia areata. The sample in question was CD8+ T cells sorted from blood, obtained at week 0. As DNA, the CDR3 is TGCAGCGTTGGCGGGACAGGAAACTCCTACGAGCAGTACTTC. Amino acid sequence: CSVGGTGNSYEQYF.